These 24 T cell receptor beta chains were all obtained from the same sample, sequenced in a study of T cell responses to AZD1222 COVID-19 vaccine (dated by TCRdb to the early 2020s). Libraries came from the immunoSEQ multiplex PCR assay. The immuneACCESS repertoire file appears here via TCRdb, limited to in-frame rearrangements. These files lack a portion of the clones; in checked studies, under half of the deficit traces to unresolved V genes, and the cause of the others is not known. The sample table lists approximately 100,000 clones, about nine tenths of them with a count of one. The leading ten clones occupy roughly 1.4% of the sample. The sample's time point label is to be understood as: baseline before first vaccination. Here the sequenced sample was peripheral blood, taken on day 0 of AZD1222 vaccination. The receptors here all came from an adult in good health.

The chain carries TRBV28 and TRBJ2-2, with D perhaps assigned TRBD1 or TRBD2 (5 bases each). This CDR3 contains 14 residues. V was pared by 11 bases and J by 2 bases, with 15 bases between. CDR1 is MDHEN and CDR2 is SYDVKM in the germline V gene. The CDR3 is CAGAGTFNTGELFF. For the CDR3, the DNA is TGTGCCGGCGCAGGGACCTTTAACACCGGGGAGCTGTTTTTT.

This chain connects TRBV4-1 to TRBJ2-7; D is undetermined. The CDR3 spans 15 residues. V was clipped by 3 bases and J by 2 bases, with 14 bases between them. The germline CDR1 and CDR2 sequences are MGHRA and YSYEKL. This chain's CDR3 is CASSHLGRIPYEQYF. In DNA form, the CDR3 reads TGCGCCAGCAGCCATCTCGGACGGATCCCCTACGAGCAGTACTTC.

The V gene is TRBV21-1, the J gene TRBJ1-5. TRBV21-1 is a listed pseudogene. The CDR3 spans 14 residues. The DNA for the CDR3 is TGTGCCAGCACCTCTATGGGGGGGAATCAGCCCCAGCATTTT. This sequence encodes CASTSMGGNQPQHF.

The J gene is TRBJ2-7, the V gene TRBV12-3 or TRBV12-4; tentative D call: TRBD2 (6 bases). The germline V and J ends were trimmed by 6 bases and 9 bases, with 15 bases remaining between them. CDR3 length: 12 amino acids. The CDR3 here is CASSPTGSRQYF. The DNA for the CDR3 is TGTGCCAGCAGCCCAACCGGGAGCAGGCAGTACTTC.

V is TRBV18 and J is TRBJ1-2, with D perhaps matching TRBD1 (5 bases). Germline CDR1 and CDR2: KGHSH and LQKENI. Trimming took off 2 bases at V and 4 bases at J, with 14 bases between the two ends. The CDR3 covers 15 residues. DNA of the CDR3: TGTGCCAGCTCACCAAGGGGTTTAAACGGCTATGGCTACACCTTC. Amino acid sequence: CASSPRGLNGYGYTF.

This clone has just one count. CDR3 nucleotide sequence: TGTGCCAGCAGTTTACGACAGCCCCAGCATTTT. It specifies CASSLRQPQHF. The chain carries TRBV28 and TRBJ1-5; D is ambiguous. Trimming took off 2 bases at V and 7 bases at J, with 3 bases between the two ends. CDR1 is MDHEN, CDR2 SYDVKM, per germline. The CDR3 is 11 amino acids.

V gene TRBV5-1 combines with J gene TRBJ1-6, with a possible D match to TRBD1 (5 bases). Germline V gene data show CDR1 as SGHRS and CDR2 as YFSETQ. V was trimmed by 5 bases and J by 0 bases, leaving 15 bases between them. CDR3 size: 17 residues. The CDR3 region has the DNA TGCGCCAGCAGAGGGACCGCCATAGCCTCCTATAATTCACCCCTCCACTTT. It specifies CASRGTAIASYNSPLHF.

V is TRBV25-1 and J is TRBJ2-5; D possibly corresponds to TRBD2 (5 bases). The CDR3 consists of 13 residues. Trimming stripped 3 bases from V and 5 bases from J, with 10 bases between. The germline CDR1 and CDR2 sequences are MGHDK and SYGVNS. The DNA of the CDR3 is TGTGCCAGCAGTGACGGGATAGGGGAGACCCAGTACTTC. Translated: CASSDGIGETQYF. Variable domain in full (rest from reference TRBV25-1 and TRBJ2-5): EADIYQTPRYLVIGTGKKITLECSQTMGHDKMYWYQQDPGMELHLIHYSYGVNSTEKGDLSSESTVSRIRTEHFPLTLESARPSHTSQYLCASSDGIGETQYFGPGTRLLVL.

The J gene is TRBJ1-1, the V gene TRBV2, with D tentatively TRBD1 (6 bases). Per the germline V gene, CDR1 is SNHLY and CDR2 is FYNNEI. The V and J ends lost 5 bases and 1 base respectively, with 11 bases between them. This CDR3 is 14 amino acids long. The CDR3 DNA follows: TGTGCCAGCAGTCTGGAGACAGGGAACACTGAAGCTTTCTTT. Amino acids: CASSLETGNTEAFF.

J is TRBJ1-5 and V is TRBV6-5; D not resolved. Germline lookup yields CDR1 MNHEY and CDR2 SVGAGI. This CDR3 is 14 amino acids long. V was trimmed by 8 bases and J by 4 bases, leaving 15 bases between them. The CDR3 reads CASGLMSWNQPQHF. In nucleotides, the CDR3 is TGTGCCAGCGGACTAATGTCTTGGAATCAGCCCCAGCATTTT.

This sequence joins TRBV7-9 and TRBJ1-2; no definite D call. Germline CDR1 SEHNR, CDR2 FQNEAQ (reference sequence). The V and J ends lost 4 bases and 6 bases respectively, with 15 bases between them. The CDR3 consists of 14 residues. The CDR3 DNA reads TGTGCCAGCAGCTACGGCACCCGTATGGATGGCTACACCTTC. Translated: CASSYGTRMDGYTF.

About this clone itself: The same CDR3 also results from other DNA sequences found in this sample. The V gene is TRBV4-1, the J gene TRBJ2-5, with a possible D match to TRBD1 (6 bases). There are 14 residues in the CDR3. The V gene lost 4 bases and the J gene lost 1 base, with 10 bases spanning the gap. Germline assignment: CDR1 MGHRA and CDR2 YSYEKL. The chain's CDR3 is CASSPGASQETQYF. CDR3 DNA sequence: TGCGCCAGCAGCCCAGGGGCGTCCCAAGAGACCCAGTACTTC.

This chain links TRBV7-2 with TRBJ1-5; 7 nucleotides match TRBD1. The ends lost 0 bases at V and 4 bases at J; junction bases unmatched: 3. CDR1 SGHTA and CDR2 FQGNSA come from the germline V gene. CDR3 length: 15 amino acids. The CDR3 DNA reads TGTGCCAGCAGCTTAGCCGGGACAGATAATCAGCCCCAGCATTTT. This sequence encodes CASSLAGTDNQPQHF.

The V call is TRBV3-1 (or the pseudogene TRBV3-2), the J call TRBJ1-6, with D maybe TRBD1 (5 bases). The CDR3 is made up of 14 amino acids. Trimming left V 0 bases short and J 8 bases short, with 8 bases between. CDR1 is LGHDT and CDR2 is YNNKEL in the germline V gene (reference sequence). CDR3 sequence: CASSQDWGHSPLHF. The CDR3 nucleotides read TGTGCCAGCAGCCAAGATTGGGGCCATTCACCCCTCCACTTT.

The CDR3, as DNA: TGTGCCAGCAGTTTAGGGACAGGGCCTTCCTACGAGCAGTACTTC. Translating it yields CASSLGTGPSYEQYF. V and J are TRBV28 and TRBJ2-7, with 9 bases lining up with TRBD1. CDR3 length equals 15 residues. After removal of 2 bases from V and 1 base from J, the junction contained 3 bases not matched to a gene. Germline V CDR1 and CDR2: MDHEN, SYDVKM.

The rearrangement links TRBV27 to TRBJ1-2; a weak D match, TRBD1 (5 bases). The CDR3 spans 16 residues. Trimming shortened V by 4 bases and J by 5 bases, and 20 bases separated the two germline ends. Germline CDR1 and CDR2: MNHEY and SMNVEV (reference sequence). The CDR3 here is CASSYGPGGWEYGYTF. CDR3 in DNA: TGTGCCAGCAGTTATGGCCCTGGGGGGTGGGAATATGGCTACACCTTC.

The chain couples TRBV30 to TRBJ1-5, with unresolved D. V lost 1 base and J 2 bases, leaving 9 bases between the germline ends. Germline assignment: CDR1 GTSNPN and CDR2 SVGIG (reference sequence). The length of the CDR3 is 14 residues. This chain's CDR3 is CAWSGNWGNQPQHF. The DNA of the CDR3 is TGTGCCTGGAGTGGCAATTGGGGCAATCAGCCCCAGCATTTT.

CDR3 in DNA: TGCGCCAGCAGCGGTCGGAGGCCTGGCGCTGAAGCTTTCTTT. The encoded protein is CASSGRRPGAEAFF. The chain uses TRBV5-1 and TRBJ1-1, with D unclear. V was shortened by 4 bases and J by 6 bases, with 16 bases between the two germline ends. Per the germline V gene, CDR1 is SGHRS and CDR2 is YFSETQ. CDR3 length equals 14 residues.

This chain links TRBV5-1 with TRBJ2-3, with D unclear. Deletions cut 5 bases from V and 2 bases from J, with 9 bases between. The CDR3 has 13 amino acids. Germline CDR1 reads SGHRS; CDR2 reads YFSETQ. The CDR3 sequence: CASSPLPTDTQYF. The CDR3 DNA is TGCGCCAGCAGTCCTCTCCCCACAGATACGCAGTATTTT.

The chain is built from TRBV7-2 and TRBJ1-2; 8 bases are a match to TRBD1. Germline lookup yields CDR1 SGHTA and CDR2 FQGNSA. Germline trimming cut 2 bases from V and 6 bases from J; bases unmatched to any gene: 2. The CDR3 runs to 13 residues. CDR3 bases: TGTGCCAGCAGCTTAAGGACAGGGAATGGCTACACCTTC. It encodes CASSLRTGNGYTF. Full variable domain (outside the CDR3, taken from reference TRBV7-2 and TRBJ1-2): GAGVSQSPSNKVTEKGKDVELRCDPISGHTALYWYRQSLGQGLEFLIYFQGNSAPDKSGLPSDRFSAERTGGSVSTLTIQRTQQEDSAVYLCASSLRTGNGYTFGSGTRLTVV.

V and J are TRBV19 and TRBJ1-1; D may be TRBD1 (5 bases). The CDR3 is 14 residues long. Germline assignment: CDR1 LNHDA and CDR2 SQIVND (reference sequence). V was trimmed by 2 bases and J by 1 base, leaving 8 bases between them. The CDR3 protein is CASSISRGNTEAFF. DNA of the CDR3: TGTGCCAGTAGTATAAGTAGGGGGAACACTGAAGCTTTCTTT.

The chain combines TRBV20-1 with TRBJ1-1, with D unclear. Trimming left V 2 bases short and J 3 bases short, with 4 bases between. CDR1 is DFQATT and CDR2 is SNEGSKA in the germline V gene (reference sequence). The CDR3 length is 11 residues. The CDR3 protein is CSARRDTEAFF. DNA of the CDR3: TGCAGTGCTAGACGAGACACTGAAGCTTTCTTT.

CDR3 sequence (DNA): TGTGCCAGAGATCTCCGGGACAGGGCCTACGAGCAGTACTTC. Its protein is CARDLRDRAYEQYF. This sequence joins TRBV27 and TRBJ2-7, with TRBD1 matching 9 bases. V lost 9 bases, J lost 2 bases, and 8 bases stayed unmatched. This CDR3 has 14 residues. Germline V gene sequence: CDR1 MNHEY, CDR2 SMNVEV (reference sequence).

The rearrangement uses TRBV6-5 and TRBJ1-6; the D gene is possibly TRBD1 (5 bases). The CDR3 spans 14 residues. The V gene lost 2 bases and the J gene lost 7 bases, with 9 bases spanning the gap. Germline V gene data show CDR1 as MNHEY and CDR2 as SVGAGI. The CDR3 loop is CASSYLGANSPLHF. CDR3 in DNA: TGTGCCAGCAGTTACCTAGGGGCCAATTCACCCCTCCACTTT.